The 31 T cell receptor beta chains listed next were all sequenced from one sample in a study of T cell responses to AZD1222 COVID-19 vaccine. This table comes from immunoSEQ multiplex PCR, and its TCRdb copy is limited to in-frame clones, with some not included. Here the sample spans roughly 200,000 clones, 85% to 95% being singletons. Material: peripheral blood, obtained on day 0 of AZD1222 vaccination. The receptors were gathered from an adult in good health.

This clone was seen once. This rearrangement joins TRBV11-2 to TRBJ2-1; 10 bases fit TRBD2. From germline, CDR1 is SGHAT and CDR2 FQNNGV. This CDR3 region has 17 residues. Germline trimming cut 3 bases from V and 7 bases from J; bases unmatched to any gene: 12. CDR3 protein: CASSFLAGDQGHNEQFF. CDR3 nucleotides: TGTGCCAGCAGCTTCCTAGCGGGGGACCAAGGACATAATGAGCAGTTCTTC.

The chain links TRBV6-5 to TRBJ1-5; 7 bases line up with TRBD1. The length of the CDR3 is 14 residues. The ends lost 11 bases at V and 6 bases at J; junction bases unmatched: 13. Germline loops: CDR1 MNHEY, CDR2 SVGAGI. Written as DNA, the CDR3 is TGTGCCGTCCAGGGGGGGTCTTTGGGTCAGCCCCAGCATTTT. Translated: CAVQGGSLGQPQHF.

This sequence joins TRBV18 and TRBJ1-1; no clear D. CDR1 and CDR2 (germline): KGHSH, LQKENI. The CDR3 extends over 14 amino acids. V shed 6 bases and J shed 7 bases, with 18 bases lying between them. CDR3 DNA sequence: TGTGCCAGCTCGCCGGCAAGGATCCCTTTTGAAGCTTTCTTT. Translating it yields CASSPARIPFEAFF. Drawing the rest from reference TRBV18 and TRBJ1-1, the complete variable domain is NAGVMQNPRHLVRRRGQEARLRCSPMKGHSHVYWYRQLPEEGLKFMVYLQKENIIDESGMPKERFSAEFPKEGPSILRIQQVVRGDSAAYFCASSPARIPFEAFFGQGTRLTVV.

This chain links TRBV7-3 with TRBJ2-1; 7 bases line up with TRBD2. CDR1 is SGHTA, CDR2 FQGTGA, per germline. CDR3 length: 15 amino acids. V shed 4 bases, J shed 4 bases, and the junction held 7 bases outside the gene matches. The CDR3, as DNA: TGTGCCAGCAGCTCACTAAGCGGGGAGTACAATGAGCAGTTCTTC. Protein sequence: CASSSLSGEYNEQFF.

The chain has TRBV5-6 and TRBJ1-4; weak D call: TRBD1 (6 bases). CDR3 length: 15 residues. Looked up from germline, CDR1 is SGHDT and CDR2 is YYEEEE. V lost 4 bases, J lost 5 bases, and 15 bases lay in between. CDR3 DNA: TGTGCCAGCAGCCCGGACAGAACATACAATGAAAAACTGTTTTTT. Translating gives CASSPDRTYNEKLFF. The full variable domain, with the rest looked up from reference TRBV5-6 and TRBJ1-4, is DAGVTQSPTHLIKTRGQQVTLRCSPKSGHDTVSWYQQALGQGPQFIFQYYEEEERQRGNFPDRFSGHQFPNYSSELNVNALLLGDSALYLCASSPDRTYNEKLFFGSGTQLSVL.

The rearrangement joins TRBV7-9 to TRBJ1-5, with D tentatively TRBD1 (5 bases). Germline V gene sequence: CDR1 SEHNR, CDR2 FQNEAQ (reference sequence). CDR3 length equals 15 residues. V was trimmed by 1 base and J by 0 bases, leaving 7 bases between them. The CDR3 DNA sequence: TGTGCCAGCAGCTTAGGACAGTATAGCAATCAGCCCCAGCATTTT. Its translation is CASSLGQYSNQPQHF.

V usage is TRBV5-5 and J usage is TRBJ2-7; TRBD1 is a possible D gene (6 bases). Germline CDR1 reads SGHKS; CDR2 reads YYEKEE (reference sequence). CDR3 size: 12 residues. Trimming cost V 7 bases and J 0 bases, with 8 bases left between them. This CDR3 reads CASGQNSYEQYF. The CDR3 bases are TGTGCCAGCGGACAGAACTCCTACGAGCAGTACTTC.

The CDR3 here is CASMPGFREMADTQYF. The DNA for the CDR3 is TGCGCCAGCATGCCGGGATTCAGGGAAATGGCAGATACGCAGTATTTT. This chain joins TRBV5-1 and TRBJ2-3; tentatively, D is TRBD1 or TRBD2 (5 bases each). Deletions cut 6 bases from V and 4 bases from J, with 21 bases between. The germline CDR1 and CDR2 sequences are SGHRS and YFSETQ. This CDR3 has 16 amino acids.

DNA for the CDR3: TGTGCCAGCAGCTTCGGACTAGCGGGGGAAAAAGCCAACAATGAGCAGTTCTTC. Its translation: CASSFGLAGEKANNEQFF. The J gene is TRBJ2-1, the V gene TRBV3-1 (or the pseudogene TRBV3-2); TRBD2 aligns across 13 bases. Germline CDR1 and CDR2: LGHDT and YNNKEL (reference sequence). This CDR3 contains 18 residues. V shed 5 bases and J 5 bases; nucleotides not matched to a gene: 12.

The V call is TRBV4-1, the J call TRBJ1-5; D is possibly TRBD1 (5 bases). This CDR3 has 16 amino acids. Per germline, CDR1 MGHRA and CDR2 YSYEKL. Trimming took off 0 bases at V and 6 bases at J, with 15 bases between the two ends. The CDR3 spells CASSQDREGYSQPQHF. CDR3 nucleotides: TGCGCCAGCAGCCAAGACAGGGAAGGATATAGTCAGCCCCAGCATTTT.

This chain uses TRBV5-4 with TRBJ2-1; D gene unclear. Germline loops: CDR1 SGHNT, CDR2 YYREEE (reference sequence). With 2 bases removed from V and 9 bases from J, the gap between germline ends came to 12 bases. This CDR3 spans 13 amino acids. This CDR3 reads CASSFQGYGEQFF. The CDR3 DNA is TGTGCCAGCAGCTTCCAAGGGTATGGTGAGCAGTTCTTC. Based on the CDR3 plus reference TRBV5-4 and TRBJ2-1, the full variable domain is ETGVTQSPTHLIKTRGQQVTLRCSSQSGHNTVSWYQQALGQGPQFIFQYYREEENGRGNFPPRFSGLQFPNYSSELNVNALELDDSALYLCASSFQGYGEQFFGPGTRLTVL.

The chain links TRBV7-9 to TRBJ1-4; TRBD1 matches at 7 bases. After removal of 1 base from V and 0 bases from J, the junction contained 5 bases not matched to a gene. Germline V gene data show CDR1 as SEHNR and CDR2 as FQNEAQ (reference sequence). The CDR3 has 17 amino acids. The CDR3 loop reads CASSLGLQGATNEKLFF. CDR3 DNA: TGTGCCAGCAGCTTAGGCCTCCAGGGGGCAACTAATGAAAAACTGTTTTTT. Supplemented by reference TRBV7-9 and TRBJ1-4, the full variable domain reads DTGVSQNPRHKITKRGQNVTFRCDPISEHNRLYWYRQTLGQGPEFLTYFQNEAQLEKSRLLSDRFSAERPKGSFSTLEIQRTEQGDSAMYLCASSLGLQGATNEKLFFGSGTQLSVL.

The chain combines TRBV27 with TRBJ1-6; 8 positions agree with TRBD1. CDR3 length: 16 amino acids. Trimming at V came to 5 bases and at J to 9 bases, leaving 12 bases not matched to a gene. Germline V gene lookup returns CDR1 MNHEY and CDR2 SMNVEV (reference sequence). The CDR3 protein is CASSPGGGPGISPLHF. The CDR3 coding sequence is TGTGCCAGCAGTCCAGGGGGCGGACCAGGCATTTCACCCCTCCACTTT.

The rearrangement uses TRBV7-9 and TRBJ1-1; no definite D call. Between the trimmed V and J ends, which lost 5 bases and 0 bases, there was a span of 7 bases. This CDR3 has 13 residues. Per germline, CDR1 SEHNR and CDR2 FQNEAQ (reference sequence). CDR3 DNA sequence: TGTGCCAGCAGCCCTCCGGTGAACACTGAAGCTTTCTTT. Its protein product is CASSPPVNTEAFF.

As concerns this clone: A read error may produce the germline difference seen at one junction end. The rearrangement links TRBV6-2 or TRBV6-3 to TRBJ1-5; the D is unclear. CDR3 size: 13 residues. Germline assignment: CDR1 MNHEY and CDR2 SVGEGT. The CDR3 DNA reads TGTGCCAGCAGTTCAGATGACCTTGGGCCCGAGCATTTT. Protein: CASSSDDLGPEHF.

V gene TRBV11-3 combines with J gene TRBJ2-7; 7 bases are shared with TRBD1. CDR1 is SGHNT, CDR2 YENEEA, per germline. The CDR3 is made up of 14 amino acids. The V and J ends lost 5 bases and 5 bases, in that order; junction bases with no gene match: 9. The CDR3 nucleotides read TGTGCCAGCAGCCGGGGACAGCCCGGTAACGAGCAGTACTTC. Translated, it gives CASSRGQPGNEQYF.

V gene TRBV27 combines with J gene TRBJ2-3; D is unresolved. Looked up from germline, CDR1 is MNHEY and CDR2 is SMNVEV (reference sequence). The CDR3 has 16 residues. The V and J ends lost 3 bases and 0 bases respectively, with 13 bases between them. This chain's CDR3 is CASSFLAAVSTDTQYF. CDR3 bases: TGTGCCAGCAGTTTCCTTGCAGCCGTGAGCACAGATACGCAGTATTTT.

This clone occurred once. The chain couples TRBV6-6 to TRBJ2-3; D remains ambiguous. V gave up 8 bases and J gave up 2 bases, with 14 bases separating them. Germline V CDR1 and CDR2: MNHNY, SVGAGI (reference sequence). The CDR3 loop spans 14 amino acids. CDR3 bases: TGTGCCAGCGGCTTGCCCGCTTACACAGATACGCAGTATTTT. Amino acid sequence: CASGLPAYTDTQYF.

CDR3 residues: CAWSEEGTQYF. The CDR3 DNA is TGTGCCTGGAGTGAAGAGGGGACCCAGTACTTC. The chain has TRBV30 and TRBJ2-5; possible D gene TRBD2, 5 bases. Germline-derived CDR1 and CDR2 are GTSNPN and SVGIG (reference sequence). The CDR3 is 11 amino acids. Trimming took off 1 base at V and 7 bases at J, with 7 bases between the two ends. The variable domain in full, completed from reference TRBV30 and TRBJ2-5, reads SQTIHQWPATLVQPVGSPLSLECTVEGTSNPNLYWYRQAAGRGLQLLFYSVGIGQISSEVPQNLSASRPQDRQFILSSKKLLLSDSGFYLCAWSEEGTQYFGPGTRLLVL.

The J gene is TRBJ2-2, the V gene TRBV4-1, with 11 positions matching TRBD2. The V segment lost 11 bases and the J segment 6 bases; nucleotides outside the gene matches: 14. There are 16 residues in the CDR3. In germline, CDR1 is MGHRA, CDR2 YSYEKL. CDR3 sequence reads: CAGSTLAGGGPGELFF. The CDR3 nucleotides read TGCGCCGGATCTACGCTAGCGGGGGGCGGACCCGGGGAGCTGTTTTTT.

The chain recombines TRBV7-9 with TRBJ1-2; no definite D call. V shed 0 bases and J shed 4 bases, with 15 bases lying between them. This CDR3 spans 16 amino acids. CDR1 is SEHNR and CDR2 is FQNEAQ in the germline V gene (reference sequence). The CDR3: CASSLAFGDGGYGYTF. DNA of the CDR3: TGTGCCAGCAGCTTAGCTTTCGGGGATGGTGGCTATGGCTACACCTTC.

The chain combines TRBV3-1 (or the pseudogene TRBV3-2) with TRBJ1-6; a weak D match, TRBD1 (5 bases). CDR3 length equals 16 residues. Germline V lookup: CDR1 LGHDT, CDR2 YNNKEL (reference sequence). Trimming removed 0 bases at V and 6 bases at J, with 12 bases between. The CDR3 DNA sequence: TGTGCCAGCAGCCAAGATAGACAGTATACTAATTCACCCCTCCACTTT. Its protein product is CASSQDRQYTNSPLHF.

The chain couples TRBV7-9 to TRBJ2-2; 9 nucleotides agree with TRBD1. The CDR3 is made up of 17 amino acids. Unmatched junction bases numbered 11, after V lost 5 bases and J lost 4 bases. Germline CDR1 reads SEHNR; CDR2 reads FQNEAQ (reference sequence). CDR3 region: CASSPPGGQGGTGELFF. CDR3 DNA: TGTGCCAGCAGCCCGCCAGGGGGACAGGGAGGCACCGGGGAGCTGTTTTTT.

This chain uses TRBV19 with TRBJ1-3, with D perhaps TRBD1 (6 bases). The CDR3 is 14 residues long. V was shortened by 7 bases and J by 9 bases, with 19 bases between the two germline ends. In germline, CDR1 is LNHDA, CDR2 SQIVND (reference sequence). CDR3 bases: TGTGCCAGTACCGACAGGTTGGGTCAATTCACCATATATTTT. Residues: CASTDRLGQFTIYF. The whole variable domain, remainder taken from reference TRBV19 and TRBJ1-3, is DGGITQSPKYLFRKEGQNVTLSCEQNLNHDAMYWYRQDPGQGLRLIYYSQIVNDFQKGDIAEGYSVSREKKESFPLTVTSAQKNPTAFYLCASTDRLGQFTIYFGEGSWLTVV.

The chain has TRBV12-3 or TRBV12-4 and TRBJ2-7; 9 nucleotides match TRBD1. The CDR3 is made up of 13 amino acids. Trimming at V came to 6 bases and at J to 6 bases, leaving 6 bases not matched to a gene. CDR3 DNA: TGTGCCAGCAGGAAGGGACAGGGACTCGAGCAGTACTTC. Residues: CASRKGQGLEQYF.

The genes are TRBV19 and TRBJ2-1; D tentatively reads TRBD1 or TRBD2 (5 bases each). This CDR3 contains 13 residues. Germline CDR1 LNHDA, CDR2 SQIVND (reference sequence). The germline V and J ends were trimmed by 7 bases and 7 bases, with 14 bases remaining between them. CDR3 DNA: TGTGCCAGTAATTTGAGGGGATCGAATGAGCAGTTCTTC. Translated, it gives CASNLRGSNEQFF.

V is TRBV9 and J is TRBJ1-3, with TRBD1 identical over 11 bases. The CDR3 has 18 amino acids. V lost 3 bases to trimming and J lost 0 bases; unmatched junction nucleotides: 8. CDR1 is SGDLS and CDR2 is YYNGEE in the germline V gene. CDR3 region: CASSDGQGAPTSGNTIYF. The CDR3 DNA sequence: TGTGCCAGCAGCGATGGACAGGGGGCTCCTACCTCTGGAAACACCATATATTTT.

CDR3: CASSQVGQGGQYF. As DNA, the CDR3 is TGTGCCAGCAGCCAAGTAGGACAGGGAGGGCAGTACTTC. The rearrangement uses TRBV14 and TRBJ2-7; TRBD1 agrees at 8 bases. Per germline, CDR1 SGHDN and CDR2 FVKESK. J lost 9 bases, V lost 1 base, and 5 bases had no gene match. CDR3 length equals 13 residues.

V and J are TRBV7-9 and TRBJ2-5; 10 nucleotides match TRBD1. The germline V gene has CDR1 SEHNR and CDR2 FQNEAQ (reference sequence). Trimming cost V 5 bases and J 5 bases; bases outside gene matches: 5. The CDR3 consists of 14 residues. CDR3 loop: CASSPGQGRETQYF. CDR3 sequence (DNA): TGTGCCAGCAGCCCGGGACAGGGGAGGGAGACCCAGTACTTC. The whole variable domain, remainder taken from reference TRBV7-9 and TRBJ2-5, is DTGVSQNPRHKITKRGQNVTFRCDPISEHNRLYWYRQTLGQGPEFLTYFQNEAQLEKSRLLSDRFSAERPKGSFSTLEIQRTEQGDSAMYLCASSPGQGRETQYFGPGTRLLVL.

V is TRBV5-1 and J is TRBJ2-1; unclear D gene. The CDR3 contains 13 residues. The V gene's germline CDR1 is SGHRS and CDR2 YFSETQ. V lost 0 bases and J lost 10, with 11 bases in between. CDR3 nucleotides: TGCGCCAGCAGCTTGGATGGGGTCCTGGAGCAGTTCTTC. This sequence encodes CASSLDGVLEQFF.

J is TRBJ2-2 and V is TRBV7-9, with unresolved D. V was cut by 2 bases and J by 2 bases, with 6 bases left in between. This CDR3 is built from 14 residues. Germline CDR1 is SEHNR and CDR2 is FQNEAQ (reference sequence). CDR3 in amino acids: CASSLLINTGELFF. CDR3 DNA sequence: TGTGCCAGCAGCTTACTCATTAACACCGGGGAGCTGTTTTTT.